The text below deals with one T cell receptor (beta chain). No antigen is known for it. The source of the sample is a study of CD8+ T cells in alopecia areata. Study details: Dosing with tofacitinib proceeded for 6 to 18 months, followed by 6 months off drug. Findings and limits, study-wide: Affected scalp, especially in alopecia totalis/universalis, had a higher clonality than normal scalp did.

Sequencing used cDNA as its template, made by extracting RNA and reverse transcribing it. Using immunoSEQ multiplex PCR, the repertoire was profiled, and TCRdb retains in-frame clones only, with some absent. The repertoire holds approximately 65,000 clones, with approximately 46% as singletons. Sampling of alopecia areata patients yielded lesional scalp punch biopsies as well as peripheral blood. The CDR3 is 14 amino acids. J was trimmed by 1 base and V by 3 bases; bases with no gene match: 3. Germline V gene sequence: CDR1 MNHNS, CDR2 SASEGT. The clonotype comes from a human donor with alopecia areata. Here the sequenced sample was CD8+ T cells sorted from blood, taken at week 0. This chain links TRBV6-1 with TRBJ2-7, with 7 bases identical to TRBD1. CDR3 in DNA: TGTGCCAGCAGTGATCGACAGGGATCCTACGAGCAGTACTTC. This encodes CASSDRQGSYEQYF.